This TCR beta chain was sequenced for a study of beta chain features in type 1 diabetes. Study-wide background: There was similarity between patients and healthy donors in age, gender and cell yields.

Isolated RNA was reverse transcribed in full, so expressed TCRB transcripts were sequenced. Sequencing used immunoSEQ multiplex PCR; TCRdb keeps in-frame clones, though not all of them. The data contain some 270,000 clones, under 8.5% of them seen just once; the ten biggest clones take up 1%. In regard to this clone: Its antigen remains unidentified.

The germline CDR1 and CDR2 sequences are SGHRS and YFSETQ. The CDR3 contains 12 residues. Between the trimmed V and J ends, which lost 4 bases and 10 bases, there was a span of 12 bases. General study findings and limits: High TCR expression in some cells could lead to their over-representation in cDNA sequencing. Lower insertion and higher deletion counts appeared at VDJ junctions in type 1 diabetes patients.

Sort purity for all populations was recorded as exceeding 98%. The rearrangement joins TRBV5-1 to TRBJ2-1; tentatively, D is TRBD2 (6 bases). Material: central memory CD4+ T cells from blood. This receptor was identified in a woman between 18 and 29 years old in good health. CDR3 bases: TGCGCCAGCAGCCCGGGACTTCCAGAGCAGTTCTTC. This translates into CASSPGLPEQFF.